A single sample is the source of the 9 T cell receptor beta chains below, sequenced in a study of CD8 T cells in Susac syndrome. A quantity of roughly 0.5 to 1 ug RNA underwent reverse transcription using random hexamers. TCRdb independently ran MiXCR on the immunoSEQ multiplex PCR reads; one entry per CDR3 protein. The sample has about 200,000 distinct CDR3 sequences, 90% to 95% seen once. Sequencing was performed on CD4+ T cells from PBMCs. The source is a human donor with multiple sclerosis.

The chain couples TRBV29-1 to TRBJ2-7; D gene ambiguous. V was pared by 4 bases and J by 0 bases, with 13 bases between. Germline V gene sequence: CDR1 SQVTM, CDR2 ANQGSEA. This CDR3 is built from 14 residues. Here the CDR3 reads CSVAPTWSSYEQYF. In nucleotides, the CDR3 is TGCAGCGTTGCCCCAACATGGAGCTCCTACGAGCAGTACTTC.

In regard to this clonotype: Germline and junction disagree at one end, which may indicate a read error. CDR3 sequence: CAWADYDEQFF. The CDR3 bases are TGTGCCTGGGCTGACTACGATGAGCAGTTCTTC. The genes are TRBV30 and TRBJ2-1; D perhaps matches TRBD2 (5 bases). There are 11 residues in the CDR3. Germline V gene data show CDR1 as GTSNPN and CDR2 as SVGIG (reference sequence).

The rearrangement links TRBV27 to TRBJ1-4; 8 bases are shared with TRBD1. Trimming removed 6 bases from V and 8 bases from J; junction bases left unmatched: 11. CDR1 is MNHEY and CDR2 is SMNVEV in the germline V gene (reference sequence). The CDR3 extends over 15 amino acids. The CDR3 spells CASRPQGGWEEKLFF. For the CDR3, the DNA is TGTGCCAGCAGGCCACAGGGGGGCTGGGAGGAAAAACTGTTTTTT.

The chain employs TRBV4-1 and TRBJ1-1; D not resolved. The CDR3 covers 14 residues. Germline loops: CDR1 MGHRA, CDR2 YSYEKL. The ends were cut back, 4 bases at V and 1 base at J, with 10 bases in the middle. The CDR3 sequence: CASSLGPANTEAFF. Here the CDR3 DNA reads TGCGCCAGCAGCCTCGGACCGGCGAACACTGAAGCTTTCTTT.

This rearrangement joins TRBV12-3 or TRBV12-4 to TRBJ2-1, with D hard to call. V shed 0 bases and J shed 11 bases, with 11 bases lying between them. The CDR3 spans 13 residues. The CDR3 loop is CASSLAPKRKQFF. The DNA for the CDR3 is TGTGCCAGCAGTTTAGCCCCCAAGCGTAAGCAGTTCTTC.

The chain is built from TRBV20-1 and TRBJ2-7; perhaps TRBD2 as D (6 bases). The V end lost 1 base, the J end lost 6 bases, and 13 bases lay between the germline ends. This CDR3 is 13 amino acids long. Germline V gene sequence: CDR1 DFQATT, CDR2 SNEGSKA (reference sequence). CDR3 nucleotides: TGCAGTGCTAGAGGGGGGGATGTGCGCGAGCAGTACTTC. Its protein product is CSARGGDVREQYF.

This clonotype was detected only once. The chain combines TRBV14 with TRBJ1-2; D is uncertain. This CDR3 has 15 amino acids. V lost 4 bases and J 3 bases, leaving 15 bases between the germline ends. Looked up from germline, CDR1 is SGHDN and CDR2 is FVKESK. CDR3 coding DNA: TGTGCCAGCAGCCCCCTCGGGGTAGGGCACTATGGCTACACCTTC. This translates into CASSPLGVGHYGYTF.

The chain joins TRBV11-3 to TRBJ2-5; 7 nucleotides match TRBD2. CDR3 size: 14 residues. V trimming: 1 base; J trimming: 3 bases; junction bases outside the gene matches: 2. The germline V gene has CDR1 SGHNT and CDR2 YENEEA. The CDR3 DNA reads TGTGCCAGCAGCTTAGCGGCGGGGGAAGAGACCCAGTACTTC. It translates to CASSLAAGEETQYF.

V and J are TRBV12-3 or TRBV12-4 and TRBJ2-2; the match to TRBD2 covers 10 bases. The J segment lost 4 bases and the V segment lost 3 bases, leaving 5 bases of the junction unmatched. The CDR3 contains 16 residues. The CDR3 region has the DNA TGTGCCAGCAGTTTTAGAGCGGGAGGGTTCACCGGGGAGCTGTTTTTT. It translates to CASSFRAGGFTGELFF.